The 21 T cell receptor beta chains below come from one sample, sequenced in a study of cytomegalovirus exposure and HLA in healthy donors. In the PCR, 60 Vbeta and 13 Jbeta primers were used. Sequencing was performed with immunoSEQ multiplex PCR; in TCRdb, only in-frame clones are kept and a portion is missing. The table lists 110,000 to 150,000 clones, around 82% of them singletons. Sequenced material: PBMCs. All receptors derive from a woman between 18 and 29 years old in good health and CMV-seropositive.

V is TRBV5-4 and J is TRBJ1-5; 9 bases line up with TRBD1. Germline assignment: CDR1 SGHNT and CDR2 YYREEE (reference sequence). CDR3 length: 15 residues. V lost 3 bases to trimming and J lost 3 bases; unmatched junction nucleotides: 4. In DNA, the CDR3 is TGTGCCAGCAGCTCCGGGACAGGGTTCAATCAGCCCCAGCATTTT. It specifies CASSSGTGFNQPQHF.

The rearrangement uses TRBV6-6 and TRBJ1-1; 7 bases agree with TRBD1. Germline CDR1 MNHNY, CDR2 SVGAGI (reference sequence). Trimming cost V 7 bases and J 2 bases; bases outside gene matches: 7. This CDR3 is 14 amino acids long. This chain's CDR3 is CASKKRDSNTEAFF. CDR3 DNA: TGTGCCAGCAAAAAACGGGACAGCAACACTGAAGCTTTCTTT.

The CDR3 nucleotides are TGTGCCAGCAGTTTAGTTATGGGGCCCAACACCGGGGAGCTGTTTTTT. It is translated as CASSLVMGPNTGELFF. This chain links TRBV28 with TRBJ2-2, with D tentatively TRBD1 (5 bases). CDR3 length: 16 amino acids. Trimming shortened V by 2 bases and J by 2 bases, and 12 bases separated the two germline ends. CDR1 MDHEN and CDR2 SYDVKM come from the germline V gene.

The chain couples TRBV27 to TRBJ2-1; TRBD2 matches 8 bases. Germline CDR1 is MNHEY and CDR2 is SMNVEV (reference sequence). The CDR3 covers 15 residues. V lost 5 bases and J lost 0; bases outside the gene matches: 3. The DNA for the CDR3 is TGTGCCAGCAGTACTAGCGGTAGCTCCTACAATGAGCAGTTCTTC. This translates into CASSTSGSSYNEQFF.

The rearrangement uses TRBV19 and TRBJ1-5, with 9 bases aligning to TRBD1. With 4 bases clipped from V and 3 bases from J, the junction kept 4 bases outside the gene matches. The germline V gene has CDR1 LNHDA and CDR2 SQIVND (reference sequence). The CDR3 is 15 amino acids. CDR3 coding DNA: TGTGCCAGTAGTAGTGGGACAGGGCCCAATCAGCCCCAGCATTTT. This gives the protein CASSSGTGPNQPQHF.

In this sample, this clone turned up once. The V gene is TRBV15, the J gene TRBJ1-2; D uncertain. Trimming left V 8 bases short and J 4 bases short, with 11 bases between. Germline loops: CDR1 LNHNV, CDR2 YYDKDF (reference sequence). The CDR3 extends over 12 amino acids. The CDR3 DNA sequence: TGTGCCACCGGAGCTTTTGGCTATGGCTACACCTTC. Protein: CATGAFGYGYTF.

This sequence joins TRBV5-6 and TRBJ2-5; D ambiguous. This CDR3 region has 13 residues. With 1 base removed from V and 2 bases from J, the gap between germline ends came to 6 bases. The germline CDR1 and CDR2 sequences are SGHDT and YYEEEE. CDR3 in amino acids: CASSLSVQETQYF. Here the CDR3 DNA reads TGTGCCAGCAGCTTGTCGGTGCAAGAGACCCAGTACTTC.

The rearrangement links TRBV4-3 to TRBJ1-4; weak D call: TRBD1 (5 bases). Germline V gene data show CDR1 as LGHNA and CDR2 as YSLEER. The CDR3 length is 16 residues. V gave up 4 bases and J gave up 2 bases, with 14 bases separating them. The CDR3 DNA sequence: TGCGCCAGCAGCCCAGGACTAGGGGCGACTAATGAAAAACTGTTTTTT. This codes for CASSPGLGATNEKLFF.

This chain uses TRBV4-3 with TRBJ2-7; TRBD2 matches at 9 bases. Germline V gene data show CDR1 as LGHNA and CDR2 as YSLEER. With V trimmed by 0 bases and J by 4 bases, 10 bases remained unmatched. CDR3 size: 17 residues. The CDR3 here is CASSQDSRGGLEYEQYF. In DNA form, the CDR3 reads TGCGCCAGCAGCCAAGATTCGCGGGGGGGCCTCGAATACGAGCAGTACTTC.

This clone was detected only once. V and J are TRBV5-1 and TRBJ2-5; D is unresolved. Germline loops: CDR1 SGHRS, CDR2 YFSETQ. V gave up 2 bases and J gave up 3 bases, with 11 bases separating them. CDR3 length equals 14 residues. This CDR3 reads CASSFPVSKETQYF. Written as DNA, the CDR3 is TGCGCCAGCAGCTTTCCAGTTTCAAAAGAGACCCAGTACTTC.

The V and J genes are TRBV27 and TRBJ2-7, with 7 nucleotides matching TRBD1. From germline, CDR1 is MNHEY and CDR2 SMNVEV (reference sequence). The trim removed 6 bases at V and 2 bases at J, leaving 7 bases unmatched. There are 14 residues in the CDR3. The CDR3 protein is CASSSGQATYEQYF. For the CDR3, the DNA is TGTGCCAGCAGCTCTGGACAGGCAACCTACGAGCAGTACTTC.

The chain employs TRBV7-2 and TRBJ2-7, with TRBD1 matching over 10 bases. Looked up from germline, CDR1 is SGHTA and CDR2 is FQGNSA. The CDR3 covers 14 residues. Unmatched junction bases numbered 0, after V lost 1 base and J lost 3 bases. The CDR3 DNA is TGTGCCAGCAGCTTAGGGGACAGGGGCTACGAGCAGTACTTC. Translation: CASSLGDRGYEQYF.

Comments on this clone: A read error is likely, as this CDR3 ends without the conserved phenylalanine or tryptophan. This rearrangement joins TRBV5-1 to TRBJ1-2; the match to TRBD1 covers 7 bases. The trim removed 4 bases at V and 4 bases at J, leaving 7 bases unmatched. The CDR3 covers 14 residues. CDR1 SGHRS and CDR2 YFSETQ come from the germline V gene. In DNA form, the CDR3 reads TGCGCCAGCAGCGCCTCGACAGGGATCTATGGCTACACCCTC. Protein: CASSASTGIYGYTL.

This clone appeared a single time. The chain recombines TRBV7-9 with TRBJ1-3; TRBD1 might be the D (6 bases). This CDR3 region has 15 residues. V gave up 5 bases and J gave up 0 bases, with 11 bases separating them. Germline lookup yields CDR1 SEHNR and CDR2 FQNEAQ (reference sequence). CDR3 in DNA: TGTGCCAGCAGCCGAGGGACACCCTCTGGAAACACCATATATTTT. Protein product: CASSRGTPSGNTIYF. Variable domain in full (rest from reference TRBV7-9 and TRBJ1-3): DTGVSQNPRHKITKRGQNVTFRCDPISEHNRLYWYRQTLGQGPEFLTYFQNEAQLEKSRLLSDRFSAERPKGSFSTLEIQRTEQGDSAMYLCASSRGTPSGNTIYFGEGSWLTVV.

This chain joins TRBV2 and TRBJ2-1; 16 bases align to TRBD2. Germline V gives CDR1 SNHLY, CDR2 FYNNEI. V lost 6 bases to trimming and J lost 8 bases; unmatched junction nucleotides: 4. The CDR3 loop spans 15 amino acids. This CDR3 reads CASRPGLAGGHEQFF. CDR3 nucleotide sequence: TGTGCCAGCAGACCGGGACTAGCGGGGGGGCATGAGCAGTTCTTC.

V usage is TRBV14 and J usage is TRBJ2-3; possible D gene TRBD2, 6 bases. Looked up from germline, CDR1 is SGHDN and CDR2 is FVKESK. The CDR3 runs to 13 residues. V shed 3 bases and J shed 3 bases, with 7 bases lying between them. The CDR3 DNA reads TGTGCCAGCAGCCAGGACTATACAGATACGCAGTATTTT. Residues: CASSQDYTDTQYF.

This rearrangement joins TRBV7-9 to TRBJ2-5, with 9 bases matching TRBD2. The germline V gene encodes CDR1 SEHNR and CDR2 FQNEAQ (reference sequence). Losses at the gene ends were 1 base for V and 2 bases for J; bases not matched to a gene: 8. The CDR3 covers 17 residues. CDR3 sequence (DNA): TGTGCCAGCAGCTTAGACCGTAGCGGGGGCTTACAAGAGACCCAGTACTTC. This translates into CASSLDRSGGLQETQYF.

The J gene is TRBJ2-3, the V gene TRBV19; D is ambiguous. The germline V and J ends were trimmed by 2 bases and 0 bases, with 6 bases remaining between them. CDR3 length equals 14 residues. Germline V gene lookup returns CDR1 LNHDA and CDR2 SQIVND (reference sequence). Here the CDR3 DNA reads TGTGCCAGTAGTATAATTGGCAGCACAGATACGCAGTATTTT. Its translation is CASSIIGSTDTQYF.

V is TRBV19 and J is TRBJ1-1; D unresolved. V dropped 7 bases and J dropped 1 base, with 10 bases sitting between them. Germline CDR1 reads LNHDA; CDR2 reads SQIVND (reference sequence). The CDR3 runs 13 residues. The DNA of the CDR3 is TGTGCCAGTACTGCGGAAAAGAACACTGAAGCTTTCTTT. Encoded protein: CASTAEKNTEAFF.

The chain employs TRBV11-2 and TRBJ2-2; the match to TRBD1 covers 10 bases. The CDR3 length is 18 residues. V dropped 2 bases and J dropped 4; count of bases not matched to a gene: 10. Germline V gene lookup returns CDR1 SGHAT and CDR2 FQNNGV. The DNA of the CDR3 is TGTGCCAGCAGCTTACGCCTCTCGGGACAGGGGCGCACCGGGGAGCTGTTTTTT. Protein sequence: CASSLRLSGQGRTGELFF.

The V gene is TRBV7-2, the J gene TRBJ2-3; 15 bases match TRBD2. This CDR3 has 19 amino acids. V dropped 5 bases and J dropped 0; count of bases not matched to a gene: 9. The germline V gene has CDR1 SGHTA and CDR2 FQGNSA. CDR3 DNA sequence: TGTGCCAGCAGCATCCCAGGACTAGCGGGGGGGCCAAGCACAGATACGCAGTATTTT. Its translation is CASSIPGLAGGPSTDTQYF.